This T cell receptor (beta chain) derives from a study of blood T cell repertoires in COVID-19. Everyone who took part was roughly 18 to 89 years old, and they came from about 25 US areas. Only in-frame clones appear in the TCRdb table, and some are missing; sequencing was by immunoSEQ multiplex PCR. Among about 220,000 clones listed, roughly 80% were seen once. Trimming took off 2 bases at V and 4 bases at J, with 10 bases between the two ends. Per germline, CDR1 SGHRS and CDR2 YFSETQ. The CDR3 length is 14 residues. The chain links TRBV5-1 to TRBJ2-1; TRBD2 might be the D (6 bases). The sequence derives from a woman aged 40 to 50 who had been exposed to COVID-19. The sequencing input was PBMCs or T cells enriched from blood (not recorded which). The chain's CDR3 is CASSFGLTYNEQFF. Here the CDR3 DNA reads TGCGCCAGCAGCTTTGGACTAACTTACAATGAGCAGTTCTTC. Based on the CDR3 plus reference TRBV5-1 and TRBJ2-1, the full variable domain is KAGVTQTPRYLIKTRGQQVTLSCSPISGHRSVSWYQQTPGQGLQFLFEYFSETQRNKGNFPGRFSGRQFSNSRSEMNVSTLELGDSALYLCASSFGLTYNEQFFGPGTRLTVL.